Following are 32 T cell receptor beta chains from one sample sequenced in a study of cytotoxic CD8 clonotypes in ibrutinib-treated CLL. Here immunoSEQ multiplex PCR was the method, and the copy in TCRdb shows in-frame clones only, minus some. The sample comprises a few hundred thousand clones, roughly two thirds of which are singletons, and about 5.9% rests with the top ten. The source material was PBMCs, sampled after 36 months of ibrutinib treatment. All receptors derive from a human donor with chronic lymphocytic leukemia.

This clone occurred once. The chain uses TRBV11-2 and TRBJ2-7; 7 positions agree with TRBD1. CDR3 length equals 16 residues. Trimming took 5 bases from V and 5 from J; bases not matched to a gene: 15. Germline V gives CDR1 SGHAT, CDR2 FQNNGV. CDR3 sequence: CASSPMTGFVAHEQYF. CDR3 coding DNA: TGTGCCAGCAGCCCTATGACAGGGTTTGTAGCACACGAGCAGTACTTC.

This rearrangement joins TRBV19 to TRBJ2-1, with D perhaps TRBD1 (6 bases). V lost 8 bases to trimming and J lost 4 bases, with 12 bases between them. CDR3 length equals 13 residues. CDR1 is LNHDA and CDR2 is SQIVND in the germline V gene (reference sequence). The CDR3 region has the DNA TGTGCCAGTGCAAGGACAGCATACAATGAGCAGTTCTTC. As protein: CASARTAYNEQFF.

V gene TRBV27 combines with J gene TRBJ2-5, with TRBD1 matching 8 bases. CDR1 and CDR2 (germline): MNHEY, SMNVEV (reference sequence). The CDR3 runs 17 residues. The J segment lost 0 bases and the V segment lost 3 bases, leaving 9 bases of the junction unmatched. This CDR3 reads CASSFHPTGAYQETQYF. For the CDR3, the DNA is TGTGCCAGCAGTTTCCACCCGACAGGGGCGTACCAAGAGACCCAGTACTTC.

This clone was recorded once. The chain employs TRBV29-1 and TRBJ2-1; the D call may be TRBD1 or TRBD2 (6 bases each). V lost 3 bases and J 1 base, leaving 13 bases between the germline ends. The CDR3 contains 15 residues. CDR1 and CDR2 from the germline V gene are SQVTM and ANQGSEA. The CDR3 sequence: CSVDPRGLSYNEQFF. For the CDR3, the DNA is TGCAGCGTTGATCCCAGGGGACTGTCCTACAATGAGCAGTTCTTC.

This clone was counted only a few times. The chain employs TRBV9 and TRBJ1-2, with 10 positions matching TRBD1. Germline assignment: CDR1 SGDLS and CDR2 YYNGEE. CDR3 length equals 14 residues. The ends lost 3 bases at V and 13 bases at J; junction bases unmatched: 12. CDR3 protein: CASSATTDRGSSTF. In DNA form, the CDR3 reads TGTGCCAGCAGCGCAACTACGGACAGGGGGTCATCCACCTTC.

This clone has more than one count but fewer than ten. The chain is built from TRBV18 and TRBJ2-7, with 9 positions matching TRBD1. The CDR3 runs to 15 residues. The germline V gene encodes CDR1 KGHSH and CDR2 LQKENI. The V and J ends lost 6 bases and 3 bases, in that order; junction bases with no gene match: 9. The CDR3 protein is CASSAGTGLLYEQYF. The CDR3 bases are TGTGCCAGCTCGGCCGGGACAGGGCTTCTCTACGAGCAGTACTTC.

This chain links TRBV9 with TRBJ1-2; D not resolved. This CDR3 contains 13 residues. V was shortened by 8 bases and J by 1 base, with 12 bases between the two germline ends. From germline, CDR1 is SGDLS and CDR2 YYNGEE. CDR3 sequence: CASARRVNYGYTF. The CDR3 nucleotides are TGTGCCAGTGCCAGGAGGGTTAACTATGGCTACACCTTC. The variable domain in full, with the rest retrieved from reference TRBV9 and TRBJ1-2, is DSGVTQTPKHLITATGQRVTLRCSPRSGDLSVYWYQQSLDQGLQFLIQYYNGEERAKGNILERFSAQQFPDLHSELNLSSLELGDSALYFCASARRVNYGYTFGSGTRLTVV.

V usage is TRBV6-4 and J usage is TRBJ2-3, with D hard to call. Per the germline V gene, CDR1 is MRHNA and CDR2 is SNTAGT. V was trimmed by 0 bases and J by 1 base, leaving 8 bases between them. This CDR3 region has 15 residues. CDR3 in amino acids: CASSDSPRGTDTQYF. As DNA, the CDR3 is TGTGCCAGCAGTGACTCCCCTCGGGGCACAGATACGCAGTATTTT.

This clone showed up just a few times. Within the sample, other DNA sequences also encode this same CDR3. The chain carries TRBV9 and TRBJ2-7, with TRBD1 matching 7 bases. Germline CDR1 is SGDLS and CDR2 is YYNGEE. CDR3 length: 14 amino acids. Germline trimming cut 3 bases from V and 2 bases from J; bases unmatched to any gene: 5. CDR3 sequence: CASSAGTETYEQYF. The CDR3 DNA follows: TGTGCCAGCAGCGCAGGGACAGAAACCTACGAGCAGTACTTC.

The chain links TRBV27 to TRBJ2-5; 9 nucleotides align to TRBD2. J gave up 5 bases and V 3 bases, and 7 bases lay outside the gene matches. CDR3 length: 15 amino acids. Germline CDR1 and CDR2: MNHEY and SMNVEV (reference sequence). CDR3 sequence: CASSFSGSQGETQYF. In DNA form, the CDR3 reads TGTGCCAGCAGTTTTAGCGGGAGTCAGGGGGAGACCCAGTACTTC.

The chain employs TRBV2 and TRBJ2-7; maybe TRBD1 (6 bases). Per the germline V gene, CDR1 is SNHLY and CDR2 is FYNNEI. CDR3 size: 14 residues. Trimming pared 6 bases from V and 1 base from J, leaving 13 bases between. The CDR3 protein is CASSDRRGSYEQYF. The DNA for the CDR3 is TGTGCCAGCAGCGACAGGCGTGGATCCTACGAGCAGTACTTC.

The chain has TRBV7-6 and TRBJ2-5; 11 nucleotides align to TRBD1. V trimming: 5 bases; J trimming: 2 bases; junction bases outside the gene matches: 7. CDR1 and CDR2 from the germline V gene are SGHVS and FNYEAQ. This CDR3 has 16 amino acids. In DNA, the CDR3 is TGTGCCAGCAGCGAAGGGACAGGGGGGTTTCAAGAGACCCAGTACTTC. It specifies CASSEGTGGFQETQYF.

The table lists this clone with a count of one. The CDR3 is CASSLWGGDSYNEQFF. The CDR3 DNA is TGCGCCAGCAGCTTGTGGGGCGGAGACTCCTACAATGAGCAGTTCTTC. This chain links TRBV5-1 with TRBJ2-1, with D tentatively TRBD1 (5 bases). From germline, CDR1 is SGHRS and CDR2 YFSETQ. V lost 1 base to trimming and J lost 0 bases, with 11 bases between them. The CDR3 is 16 residues long.

The chain has TRBV7-6 and TRBJ2-3, with 8 bases aligning to TRBD2. V lost 0 bases and J lost 0; bases outside the gene matches: 11. CDR3 length: 19 amino acids. From germline, CDR1 is SGHVS and CDR2 FNYEAQ. The CDR3 region has the DNA TGTGCCAGCAGCTTAGCAGGGACTAGTTACGGGCTAAGCACAGATACGCAGTATTTT. It translates to CASSLAGTSYGLSTDTQYF.

The chain uses TRBV10-2 and TRBJ2-7; either TRBD1 or TRBD2 may fit D (5 bases each). Germline V gene data show CDR1 as WSHSY and CDR2 as SAAADI. This CDR3 spans 14 amino acids. With 2 bases removed from V and 2 bases from J, the gap between germline ends came to 10 bases. This chain's CDR3 is CASSETGPTYEQYF. In DNA form, the CDR3 reads TGCGCCAGCAGTGAGACGGGGCCTACCTACGAGCAGTACTTC.

This clone has just one count. The gene calls are TRBV28 and TRBJ2-3, with TRBD2 matching over 10 bases. V shed 5 bases and J 4 bases; nucleotides not matched to a gene: 6. The CDR3 consists of 15 residues. Germline V gene data show CDR1 as MDHEN and CDR2 as SYDVKM. In nucleotides, the CDR3 is TGTGCCAGCAGTCTGGGAGCGGGAGGGCCAGATACGCAGTATTTT. This gives the protein CASSLGAGGPDTQYF.

Comment on this clone: At the DNA level, this CDR3 is encoded by other sequences in the same sample as well. The chain uses TRBV29-1 and TRBJ1-1; D unclear. V lost 3 bases and J lost 1, with 9 bases in between. The germline V gene has CDR1 SQVTM and CDR2 ANQGSEA. The CDR3 runs 13 residues. In DNA form, the CDR3 reads TGCAGCGTTGAGGCGGGAGCGAACACTGAAGCTTTCTTT. Translated: CSVEAGANTEAFF.

This clone was seen a few times. V is TRBV4-1 and J is TRBJ1-5; D is undetermined. V shed 1 base and J shed 3 bases, with 13 bases lying between them. The CDR3 is made up of 16 amino acids. Germline V gene sequence: CDR1 MGHRA, CDR2 YSYEKL. The CDR3 DNA follows: TGCGCCAGCAGCCAAGTCACCGCTGCCCCCAATCAGCCCCAGCATTTT. It yields the protein CASSQVTAAPNQPQHF.

This clone was seen once. The chain couples TRBV10-3 to TRBJ2-7; tentative D call: TRBD2 (5 bases). The germline gives CDR1 ENHRY, CDR2 SYGVKD. CDR3 length: 16 residues. Between the trimmed V and J ends, which lost 3 bases and 3 bases, there was a span of 18 bases. The chain's CDR3 is CAISDGPLSGSYEQYF. In DNA, the CDR3 is TGTGCCATCAGTGATGGGCCCCTTAGTGGGAGCTACGAGCAGTACTTC.

This clone was recorded a few times. V gene TRBV4-2 combines with J gene TRBJ2-5, with TRBD1 as a possible D gene (6 bases). Germline CDR1 LGHNA, CDR2 YNFKEQ. The CDR3 is 16 amino acids. V lost 0 bases and J 2 bases, leaving 13 bases between the germline ends. The CDR3 sequence: CASSQDRGQPQETQYF. The CDR3 region has the DNA TGTGCCAGCAGCCAAGATAGAGGACAGCCACAAGAGACCCAGTACTTC.

The chain has TRBV6-1 and TRBJ2-7, with 9 bases matching TRBD1. Germline CDR1 and CDR2: MNHNS and SASEGT. The CDR3 is 13 amino acids. The junction had 4 bases not matched to a gene; V was cut back by 6 bases and J by 4 bases. CDR3 amino acids: CASRAGQGYEQYF. The DNA of the CDR3 is TGTGCCAGCAGGGCGGGACAGGGTTACGAGCAGTACTTC.

This rearrangement joins TRBV4-1 to TRBJ2-7, with TRBD1 identical over 7 bases. The CDR3 is made up of 15 amino acids. The V gene end was trimmed by 8 bases and the J gene end by 4 bases; junction bases not matched to a gene: 14. Looked up from germline, CDR1 is MGHRA and CDR2 is YSYEKL. The CDR3 region is CASPLGDRISYEQYF. As DNA, the CDR3 is TGCGCCAGCCCATTAGGGGACAGAATATCATACGAGCAGTACTTC.

The rearrangement joins TRBV5-1 to TRBJ2-1; 7 bases match TRBD2. This CDR3 is 18 amino acids long. In germline, CDR1 is SGHRS, CDR2 YFSETQ. Trimming took 4 bases from V and 4 from J; bases not matched to a gene: 17. The CDR3: CASSPSVSPASGYNEQFF. The CDR3 DNA reads as TGCGCCAGCAGCCCAAGCGTGTCTCCGGCTAGCGGATACAATGAGCAGTTCTTC.

The chain links TRBV9 to TRBJ1-6; D may be TRBD1 (5 bases). V gave up 0 bases and J gave up 9 bases, with 10 bases separating them. The CDR3 consists of 14 residues. Per germline, CDR1 SGDLS and CDR2 YYNGEE. The CDR3 loop is CASSVGAGISPLHF. The CDR3 nucleotides are TGTGCCAGCAGCGTAGGGGCAGGGATTTCACCCCTCCACTTT.

The chain couples TRBV6-1 to TRBJ2-7, with D perhaps assigned TRBD1 or TRBD2 (5 bases each). The germline V and J ends were trimmed by 0 bases and 3 bases, with 9 bases remaining between them. Per germline, CDR1 MNHNS and CDR2 SASEGT. This CDR3 has 14 residues. CDR3 sequence: CASSEAGDGYEQYF. CDR3 sequence (DNA): TGTGCCAGCAGTGAAGCAGGGGACGGCTACGAGCAGTACTTC.

The V and J genes are TRBV19 and TRBJ2-7; 9 positions match TRBD2. Germline V lookup: CDR1 LNHDA, CDR2 SQIVND (reference sequence). The CDR3 is 14 amino acids. V lost 5 bases and J lost 2; bases outside the gene matches: 4. The DNA of the CDR3 is TGTGCCAGTAGTTGGGCGGGAGGGCCCTACGAGCAGTACTTC. Translated, it gives CASSWAGGPYEQYF.

This clone was seen only a few times. The rearrangement uses TRBV7-6 and TRBJ1-3; D is undetermined. Germline CDR1 reads SGHVS; CDR2 reads FNYEAQ. Trimming took off 1 base at V and 0 bases at J, with 10 bases between the two ends. This CDR3 is built from 16 residues. CDR3 sequence: CASSLGSHGSGNTIYF. CDR3 sequence (DNA): TGTGCCAGCAGCTTAGGTTCGCACGGCTCTGGAAACACCATATATTTT.

The chain joins TRBV2 to TRBJ2-5, with TRBD1 as a possible D gene (6 bases). Trimming cost V 5 bases and J 2 bases, with 12 bases left between them. Germline V gives CDR1 SNHLY, CDR2 FYNNEI. The CDR3 spans 14 residues. This CDR3 is CASSPRTEQETQYF. The DNA of the CDR3 is TGTGCCAGCAGTCCCCGGACAGAACAAGAGACCCAGTACTTC.

J is TRBJ2-7 and V is TRBV19; TRBD1 might be the D (6 bases). This CDR3 has 15 amino acids. The ends were cut back, 6 bases at V and 2 bases at J, with 17 bases in the middle. Per germline, CDR1 LNHDA and CDR2 SQIVND (reference sequence). CDR3 DNA: TGTGCCAGTAGATTTGGTGGGTCAGGGGCCTACGAGCAGTACTTC. Translating it yields CASRFGGSGAYEQYF.

The V call is TRBV29-1, the J call TRBJ2-1; 7 nucleotides line up with TRBD2. Germline V gene sequence: CDR1 SQVTM, CDR2 ANQGSEA. V was pared by 1 base and J by 8 bases, with 5 bases of the junction left unmatched. The CDR3 consists of 13 residues. The CDR3 reads CSVEVRGRDEQFF. The CDR3 DNA reads as TGCAGCGTTGAAGTCCGGGGGAGGGATGAGCAGTTCTTC.

This clone is a singleton in its sample. The V and J genes are TRBV7-6 and TRBJ2-7, with D unclear. The CDR3 is made up of 11 amino acids. V lost 4 bases, J lost 6 bases, and 7 bases lay in between. Germline loops: CDR1 SGHVS, CDR2 FNYEAQ. The CDR3 loop reads CASSSEGEQYF. The CDR3 DNA sequence: TGTGCCAGCAGCTCGGAAGGCGAGCAGTACTTC. The entire variable domain, with the rest obtained from reference TRBV7-6 and TRBJ2-7, is as follows: GAGVSQSPRYKVTKRGQDVALRCDPISGHVSLYWYRQALGQGPEFLTYFNYEAQQDKSGLPNDRFSAERPEGSISTLTIQRTEQRDSAMYRCASSSEGEQYFGPGTRLTVT.

The chain recombines TRBV7-3 with TRBJ2-3; D remains unclear. CDR1 is SGHTA and CDR2 is FQGTGA in the germline V gene. The CDR3 spans 15 residues. The V gene lost 1 base and the J gene lost 2 bases, with 10 bases spanning the gap. The CDR3 coding sequence is TGTGCCAGCAGCTTAAACAGCCTTTACACAGATACGCAGTATTTT. It translates to CASSLNSLYTDTQYF.